Listed here is a single T cell receptor beta chain. This entry comes from a study of blood T cell repertoires in COVID-19. This CDR3 comprises 14 residues. V was pared by 1 base and J by 6 bases, with 4 bases of the junction left unmatched. Germline assignment: CDR1 SEHNR and CDR2 FQNEAQ (reference sequence). Methods used by the authors: Estimation of nucleated cell counts relied on the amplification of reference gene primers. Measured with immunoSEQ multiplex PCR; TCRdb has only the in-frame clones, and not every one. The V and J calls and clone size come from that table; D and trimming were worked out from the DNA. This sample has approximately 220,000 clones, with about 90% found just once.

This receptor was identified in a woman in her twenties or thirties with acute COVID-19. The chain employs TRBV7-9 and TRBJ1-1; 8 bases map to TRBD1. The specimen sequenced was PBMCs or T cells enriched from blood (not recorded which). The CDR3 DNA reads TGTGCCAGCAGCTTAGGGACAGGGTCCGCTGAAGCTTTCTTT. Translating gives CASSLGTGSAEAFF.